Following are 10 T cell receptor beta chains from one sample sequenced in a study of blood T cell repertoires in COVID-19. TCRdb keeps only in-frame clones here, not all; method: immunoSEQ multiplex PCR. The sample lists under 60,000 clones; around 90% were seen once. Sequencing was done on a sample of peripheral blood. Source of these receptors: a human donor in a cohort sampled during active COVID-19.

This rearrangement joins TRBV5-1 to TRBJ1-2; 10 bases are shared with TRBD1. Germline V gives CDR1 SGHRS, CDR2 YFSETQ. The length of the CDR3 is 14 residues. V was pared by 0 bases and J by 14 bases, with 10 bases of the junction left unmatched. DNA of the CDR3: TGCGCCAGCAGCTTGGGAGGGACAGGGGCCGCTTTGACCTTC. This encodes CASSLGGTGAALTF.

The J gene is TRBJ1-1, the V gene TRBV19; 9 positions match TRBD1. Per germline, CDR1 LNHDA and CDR2 SQIVND (reference sequence). V trimming: 7 bases; J trimming: 1 base; junction bases outside the gene matches: 10. The CDR3 has 16 amino acids. The CDR3 loop is CASITTGGSWNTEAFF. The CDR3 nucleotides read TGTGCCAGTATCACTACAGGGGGCTCTTGGAACACTGAAGCTTTCTTT.

The V gene is TRBV11-2, the J gene TRBJ2-7; TRBD2 matches at 7 bases. CDR1 and CDR2 from the germline V gene are SGHAT and FQNNGV. This CDR3 region has 15 residues. Unmatched junction bases numbered 8, after V lost 5 bases and J lost 1 base. CDR3 sequence reads: CASSLGLVSSYEQYV. The CDR3 bases are TGTGCCAGCAGCCTTGGACTAGTTTCTTCCTACGAGCAGTACGTC.

This chain connects TRBV5-1 to TRBJ2-4; weak D call: TRBD1 (6 bases). The CDR3 contains 13 residues. Looked up from germline, CDR1 is SGHRS and CDR2 is YFSETQ. Trimming shortened V by 0 bases and J by 10 bases, and 11 bases separated the two germline ends. Here the CDR3 reads CASSLVQGEIQYF. CDR3 in DNA: TGCGCCAGCAGCTTGGTACAGGGAGAAATTCAGTACTTC.

The count of this clone is one. The chain carries TRBV15 and TRBJ2-7; 14 nucleotides match TRBD2. Per the germline V gene, CDR1 is LNHNV and CDR2 is YYDKDF (reference sequence). The CDR3 totals 16 residues. The trim removed 5 bases at V and 4 bases at J, leaving 7 bases unmatched. This CDR3 reads CATSLGTSGSRYEQYF. The CDR3 coding sequence is TGTGCCACCAGCCTGGGGACTAGCGGGAGCAGGTACGAGCAGTACTTC.

The rearrangement uses TRBV15 and TRBJ2-1; tentatively, D is TRBD2 (5 bases). V was clipped by 0 bases and J by 10 bases, with 10 bases between them. Per germline, CDR1 LNHNV and CDR2 YYDKDF (reference sequence). The CDR3 extends over 13 amino acids. Here the CDR3 reads CATSREREYEQFF. Written as DNA, the CDR3 is TGTGCCACCAGCAGAGAAAGGGAGTACGAGCAGTTCTTC.

V is TRBV24-1 and J is TRBJ2-3, with D tentatively TRBD1 (5 bases). Per the germline V gene, CDR1 is KGHDR and CDR2 is SFDVKD. V lost 4 bases and J 7 bases, leaving 8 bases between the germline ends. This CDR3 contains 12 residues. The CDR3 loop reads CATSDPGNTQYF. The CDR3 nucleotides are TGTGCCACCAGTGACCCAGGGAATACGCAGTATTTT.

Here the CDR3 reads CASSLLAGGMYF. DNA of the CDR3: TGTGCCAGCAGCTTATTGGCAGGAGGCATGTACTTC. This rearrangement joins TRBV5-6 to TRBJ2-5, with D perhaps matching TRBD2 (5 bases). Trimming pared 2 bases from V and 13 bases from J, leaving 15 bases between. This CDR3 spans 12 amino acids. The germline V gene has CDR1 SGHDT and CDR2 YYEEEE.

The chain combines TRBV6-5 with TRBJ2-1, with D perhaps TRBD2 (5 bases). The CDR3 consists of 13 residues. V shed 5 bases and J shed 11 bases, with 16 bases lying between them. Germline V gives CDR1 MNHEY, CDR2 SVGAGI. CDR3 amino acids: CASSPPREGKQFF. The CDR3 nucleotides are TGTGCCAGCAGTCCACCTCGTGAGGGAAAGCAGTTCTTC.

The gene calls are TRBV29-1 and TRBJ1-2; TRBD1 aligns across 7 bases. The CDR3 runs 14 residues. V was clipped by 4 bases and J by 2 bases; unmatched bases: 7. Germline values: CDR1 SQVTM, CDR2 ANQGSEA. The CDR3 region has the DNA TGCAGCGTTGGGGGAGGAGGGGGCAACTATGGCTACACCTTC. It codes for CSVGGGGGNYGYTF.